This is a list of T cell receptor beta chains from one sample in a study of blood T cell repertoires in COVID-19. TCRdb's table, derived via immunoSEQ multiplex PCR, lists solely in-frame clones and lacks some. The repertoire has about 430,000 clones, more than 70% of them found once; the top ten carry 1.4% to 1.5%. Material: PBMCs or T cells enriched from blood (not recorded which). These receptors were collected from a young woman who had been exposed to COVID-19. CDR3s include the opening cysteine and the closing phenylalanine or tryptophan. The D gene is left open where the match is weak. Some rows have no size entry. The others give once, few or many, or a class for an expanded clone.

V	J	size	D	DNA	CDR3
TRBV5-1	TRBJ2-7	.	TRBD2	TGCGCCAGCAGCCTAGCGGCCTATAGCTCCTACGAGCAGTACTTC	CASSLAAYSSYEQYF
TRBV24-1	TRBJ2-7	.	TRBD1	TGTGCCACCAGTGATTCCGGGACAGGATCCTACGAGCAGTACTTC	CATSDSGTGSYEQYF
TRBV7-2	TRBJ1-3	.	.	TGTGCCAGCAGTATCGGGATCGGTGGAAACACCATATATTTT	CASSIGIGGNTIYF
TRBV19	TRBJ2-7	.	.	TGTGCCAGTAGTATTAGCGGACCCTACGAGCAGTACTTC	CASSISGPYEQYF
TRBV7-8	TRBJ1-5	few	TRBD1	TGTGCCAGCAGCTTAGCTGGACAGGGAGGAATACAGCCCCAGCATTTT	CASSLAGQGGIQPQHF
TRBV5-1	TRBJ2-7	.	.	TGCGCCAGCAGCGGGGGATACAGGGTCTCCTACGAGCAGTACTTC	CASSGGYRVSYEQYF
TRBV27	TRBJ2-7	.	TRBD2	TGTGCCAGCAGACTAAGCGGGGGGGCCTCCTACGAGCAGTACTTC	CASRLSGGASYEQYF
TRBV7-2	TRBJ2-7	few	.	TGTGCCAGCAGCCCGTCCTACGAGCAGTACTTC	CASSPSYEQYF
TRBV12-3/TRBV12-4	TRBJ2-5	.	TRBD2	TGTGCCAGCCCGGGGGGTGGGACCCAGTACTTC	CASPGGGTQYF
TRBV9	TRBJ2-7	.	TRBD2	TGTGCCAGCAGCGTACGACTAGCTAGCCACGAGCAGTACTTC	CASSVRLASHEQYF
TRBV6-5	TRBJ1-1	.	.	TGTGCCAGCAGTTCTGGGGGCAACACTGAAGCTTTCTTT	CASSSGGNTEAFF
TRBV5-5	TRBJ2-7	.	.	TGTGCCAGCAGCCCTTTTCTAGGTTTATCCTACGAGCAGTACTTC	CASSPFLGLSYEQYF
TRBV27	TRBJ2-5	many	TRBD1	TGTGCCAGCAACAAAATCGGAGGACAGGAAGAGACCCAGTACTTC	CASNKIGGQEETQYF
TRBV4-1	TRBJ1-5	.	TRBD1	TGCGCCAGCAGCCAGGCCGGACAGGAGTTGCATCAGCCCCAGCATTTT	CASSQAGQELHQPQHF
TRBV4-3	TRBJ1-2	.	.	TGCGCCAGCAGCCAAGATAGGGGAAACGAGTACTATGGCTACACCTTC	CASSQDRGNEYYGYTF
TRBV18	TRBJ1-5	.	.	TGTGCCAGCTCACCAGCCCCGGGAACCCTTTCCGGTCAGCATTTT	CASSPAPGTLSGQHF
TRBV9	TRBJ1-2	few	.	TGTGCCAGCAGCGTTTTGGACTCCCCGGCCCATGGCTACACCTTC	CASSVLDSPAHGYTF
TRBV5-6	TRBJ2-5	.	.	TGTGCCAGCAGCTTTTGGGGGCGTGAGACCCAGTACTTC	CASSFWGRETQYF
TRBV27	TRBJ2-5	.	.	TGTGCCAGCAGTTTAATCAGGGGAGAGACCCAGTACTTC	CASSLIRGETQYF
TRBV6-5	TRBJ2-1	.	TRBD2	TGTGCCAGCAGTTACAAGCTAGCGGGAGCGGCATATGAGCAGTTCTTC	CASSYKLAGAAYEQFF
TRBV4-1	TRBJ2-3	.	TRBD2	TGCGCCAGCAGCCGGGACTACCGGAGCACAGATACGCAGTATTTT	CASSRDYRSTDTQYF
TRBV6-5	TRBJ2-7	once	TRBD1	TGTGCCAGCAGGCCCGGACAGGGTTACGAGCAGTACTTC	CASRPGQGYEQYF
TRBV5-1	TRBJ1-2	.	TRBD1	TGCGCCAGCAGCCAGGGGGCTAGCTATGGCTACACCTTC	CASSQGASYGYTF
TRBV18	TRBJ1-5	.	TRBD1	TGTGCCAGCTCAAGCACAGGGGGCAATCAGCCCCAGCATTTT	CASSSTGGNQPQHF
TRBV15	TRBJ2-7	.	.	TGTGCCACCAAGTTGGGGGCGTCAAACTACGAGCAGTACTTC	CATKLGASNYEQYF
TRBV3-1/TRBV3-2	TRBJ2-7	.	.	TGTGCCAGCAGCCAAGGCCCCTCGGACAGCTACGAGCAGTACTTC	CASSQGPSDSYEQYF
TRBV28	TRBJ2-2	few	TRBD1	TGTGCCAGCAGTTTCCTGAGGACAGGGCATAACACCGGGGAGCTGTTTTTT	CASSFLRTGHNTGELFF
TRBV9	TRBJ2-1	.	TRBD2	TGTGCCAGCAGCGTAGTTAGCGGGGGGCCCAATGAGCAGTTCTTC	CASSVVSGGPNEQFF
TRBV28	TRBJ1-2	.	TRBD1	TGTGCCAGCACCTATGAGTCGGGACAGCACAACTATGGCTACACCTTC	CASTYESGQHNYGYTF
TRBV6-5	TRBJ1-1	.	.	TGTGCCACCCAGGGAAGCAGCGGGACTGAAGCTTTCTTT	CATQGSSGTEAFF
TRBV18	TRBJ2-7	.	TRBD1	TGTGCCAGCTCACCACCCGGGACAGTCTACGAGCAGTACTTC	CASSPPGTVYEQYF
TRBV5-1	TRBJ1-1	.	TRBD1	TGCGCCAGCAGCGCCGAGACAGGGTCAGCTTTCTTT	CASSAETGSAFF
TRBV3-1/TRBV3-2	TRBJ2-3	.	TRBD2	TGTGCCAGCAGCCAAGATCCTCAGCGGGGTTTGGGCACAGATACGCAGTATTTT	CASSQDPQRGLGTDTQYF
TRBV28	TRBJ1-2	.	TRBD1	TGTGCCAGCCCCCAGGGGCCGGGGACAGGGGCGACTAACTATGGCTACACCTTC	CASPQGPGTGATNYGYTF
TRBV12-3/TRBV12-4	TRBJ1-1	.	.	TGTGCCAGCGGCAGAGGCGCTGAAGCTTTCTTT	CASGRGAEAFF
TRBV4-1	TRBJ2-7	.	.	TGCGCCAGCAGCCAACCCCAGGCCAATACCTACGAGCAGTACTTC	CASSQPQANTYEQYF
TRBV27	TRBJ1-5	.	.	TGTGCCAGCAGTTTGACGGGGTATCAGCCCCAGCATTTT	CASSLTGYQPQHF
TRBV3-1/TRBV3-2	TRBJ1-1	.	TRBD1	TGTGCCAGCAGCCAAGGCGGCAGGGGGCGAGACACTGAAGCTTTCTTT	CASSQGGRGRDTEAFF
TRBV5-1	TRBJ1-2	.	TRBD1	TGCGCCAGCAGCCCGGGACAGGGGTTCTATGGCTACACCTTC	CASSPGQGFYGYTF
TRBV28	TRBJ2-7	.	TRBD2	TGTGCCAGCAGTCGACGGGAGGGCGCCGAGCAGTACTTC	CASSRREGAEQYF
TRBV29-1	TRBJ2-3	.	.	TGCAGCGTTGAATCCTGGGGCAGGGGCGACACAGATACGCAGTATTTT	CSVESWGRGDTDTQYF
TRBV27	TRBJ2-1	.	.	TGTGCCAGCAGTTTATCGGGGACTCCTCACAATGAGCAGTTCTTC	CASSLSGTPHNEQFF
TRBV27	TRBJ2-2	.	TRBD2	TGTGCCAGCAGTTTACTAGCGGGAGGCCCAACCGGGGAGCTGTTTTTT	CASSLLAGGPTGELFF